The 32 T cell receptor beta chains below all came from one sample that was sequenced in a study of blood T cells in healthy people across ages. Primed by a sample-barcoded 5' primer and a J-beta primer mix, a second PCR proceeded for 7 to 11 cycles. TCRdb re-analysed the 5' RACE reads in MiXCR, keeping a single row per CDR3 protein. This table has 850,000 to 950,000 distinct CDR3 sequences, about 28% appearing once. Sample: blood. All receptors come from a woman of 80 years or more in good health.

This clonotype was counted many times. This chain links TRBV2 with TRBJ1-2; tentatively, D is TRBD1 (6 bases). The germline CDR1 and CDR2 sequences are SNHLY and FYNNEI. Trimming cost V 3 bases and J 9 bases, with 14 bases left between them. The CDR3 extends over 13 amino acids. The CDR3: CASSEGQGFSYTF. The CDR3 DNA is TGTGCCAGCAGTGAGGGCCAGGGGTTTAGCTACACCTTC.

About this clonotype itself: This may be a read error: a much more frequent sequence differs by one nucleotide. This sequence joins TRBV20-1 and TRBJ2-1, with 10 bases lining up with TRBD2. The junction had 2 bases not matched to a gene; V was cut back by 3 bases and J by 12 bases. CDR1 is DFQATT, CDR2 SNEGSKA, per germline (reference sequence). The CDR3 has 11 residues. CDR3 loop: CSASLAGVQFF. The CDR3 DNA follows: TGCAGTGCTAGCCTAGCGGGGGTGCAGTTCTTC.

As to this clonotype: This may stem from a read error, because a much larger clone lies one nucleotide away. The chain joins TRBV20-1 to TRBJ2-1; 8 bases map to TRBD2. Matching the DNA end better, TRBJ2-7 makes the J call doubtful. This CDR3 region has 17 residues. The V gene's germline CDR1 is DFQATT and CDR2 SNEGSKA (reference sequence). As DNA, the CDR3 is TGCAGTGCTAGAGATCCGGGCGGGGGGCACTCCTACAATGAGCAGTACTTC. It codes for CSARDPGGGHSYNEQYF.

This clonotype came up a few times. The gene calls are TRBV6-2 or TRBV6-3 and TRBJ2-3; possible D gene TRBD1, 6 bases. Trimming stripped 2 bases from V and 0 bases from J, with 15 bases between. Per the germline V gene, CDR1 is MNHEY and CDR2 is SVGEGT. CDR3 length equals 17 residues. The CDR3, as DNA: TGTGCCAGCAGTTACCGGAACTGGGGGCTTAGCACAGATACGCAGTATTTT. It encodes CASSYRNWGLSTDTQYF.

This clonotype came up many times. The chain couples TRBV20-1 to TRBJ2-1, with D perhaps matching TRBD1 (5 bases). V was pared by 8 bases and J by 1 base, with 6 bases between. Germline-derived CDR1 and CDR2 are DFQATT and SNEGSKA (reference sequence). This CDR3 has 11 residues. Written as DNA, the CDR3 is TGCAGTCGACAGTCCTACAATGAGCAGTTCTTC. Protein sequence: CSRQSYNEQFF.

The chain is built from TRBV4-2 and TRBJ2-5; TRBD2 is a possible D gene (6 bases). The CDR3 length is 14 residues. Germline lookup yields CDR1 LGHNA and CDR2 YNFKEQ. V lost 1 base and J lost 3, with 9 bases in between. This chain's CDR3 is CASSQVPSEETQYF. CDR3 nucleotides: TGTGCCAGCAGCCAAGTGCCTAGCGAAGAGACCCAGTACTTC.

Regarding this clonotype: With a much larger clone just one base away, this may be a read error. The rearrangement uses TRBV11-2 and TRBJ1-2; D remains unclear. CDR3 size: 12 residues. Germline V gene sequence: CDR1 SGHAT, CDR2 FQNNGV. Trimming shortened V by 0 bases and J by 4 bases, and 3 bases separated the two germline ends. This chain's CDR3 is CASSLDIYGYTF. Here the CDR3 DNA reads TGTGCCAGCAGCTTAGATATCTATGGCTACACCTTC.

This chain uses TRBV30 with TRBJ2-5; 9 nucleotides agree with TRBD1. The assigned J gene may be wrong: the sequence end matches TRBJ2-7 better. This CDR3 is 13 amino acids long. Looked up from germline, CDR1 is GTSNPN and CDR2 is SVGIG (reference sequence). The CDR3 is CAWSRDRVGEQYF. As DNA, the CDR3 is TGTGCCTGGAGCCGGGACAGGGTGGGCGAGCAGTACTTC.

Of note for this clonotype: A clone one base away is much larger, so this may be a read error. The chain has TRBV6-1 and TRBJ1-5; the D gene is possibly TRBD1 (6 bases). This CDR3 is built from 18 residues. Germline assignment: CDR1 MNHNS and CDR2 SASEGT. V was cut by 7 bases and J by 2 bases, with 24 bases left in between. CDR3 residues: CASIERDNGARGNQPQHF. The CDR3 coding sequence is TGTGCCAGCATCGAGCGGGACAACGGGGCGAGGGGCAATCAGCCCCAGCATTTT.

This clonotype was counted only a few times. V gene TRBV20-1 combines with J gene TRBJ1-6; 7 bases align to TRBD1. Germline lookup yields CDR1 DFQATT and CDR2 SNEGSKA (reference sequence). J was trimmed by 10 bases and V by 0 bases; bases with no gene match: 12. The CDR3 length is 16 residues. CDR3 nucleotide sequence: TGCAGTGCTAGAGATCCCGGAAGACAGGGTAAATCACCCCTCCACTTT. Translated, it gives CSARDPGRQGKSPLHF.

Notes on this clonotype: A far more abundant clone sits one base away, making this likely a read error. This is likely a read error, given that the CDR3 carries no conserved phenylalanine or tryptophan at its end. The chain combines TRBV20-1 with TRBJ1-2, with unresolved D. V was shortened by 0 bases and J by 4 bases, with 3 bases between the two germline ends. The germline V gene has CDR1 DFQATT and CDR2 SNEGSKA (reference sequence). CDR3 length: 11 amino acids. This CDR3 reads CSARDGYGYTC. The CDR3, as DNA: TGCAGTGCTAGAGACGGCTATGGCTACACCTGC.

This clonotype was found many times. The chain employs TRBV14 and TRBJ2-5; no clear D. The CDR3 runs to 13 residues. The germline V gene encodes CDR1 SGHDN and CDR2 FVKESK. Trimming pared 4 bases from V and 1 base from J, leaving 7 bases between. For the CDR3, the DNA is TGTGCCAGCAGCCCATGGACCCAAGAGACCCAGTACTTC. This encodes CASSPWTQETQYF.

This clonotype was detected ten times or more. The V and J genes are TRBV27 and TRBJ2-1; D unresolved. The CDR3 is 15 residues long. Germline assignment: CDR1 MNHEY and CDR2 SMNVEV (reference sequence). With 7 bases removed from V and 9 bases from J, the gap between germline ends came to 22 bases. The CDR3 reads CASTTTWATKFEQFF. For the CDR3, the DNA is TGTGCCAGCACCACCACCTGGGCTACTAAATTTGAGCAGTTCTTC.

The V and J genes are TRBV20-1 and TRBJ1-2, with D possibly TRBD1 on 5 matching bases. The CDR3 runs to 12 residues. Trimming left V 6 bases short and J 7 bases short, with 15 bases between. Germline V gives CDR1 DFQATT, CDR2 SNEGSKA (reference sequence). The CDR3 here is CSASIGRGGYTF. Here the CDR3 DNA reads TGCAGTGCGAGCATCGGGAGGGGTGGCTACACCTTC.

V and J are TRBV9 and TRBJ1-2; D is possibly TRBD1 (6 bases). V gave up 3 bases and J gave up 8 bases, with 26 bases separating them. This CDR3 spans 17 amino acids. Germline V lookup: CDR1 SGDLS, CDR2 YYNGEE. The CDR3 sequence is CASSAEPLGQGLRGYTF. CDR3 DNA sequence: TGTGCCAGCAGCGCAGAACCCCTGGGGCAGGGGCTACGCGGCTACACCTTC.

The rearrangement uses TRBV7-9 and TRBJ2-3, with 8 bases lining up with TRBD1. The V and J ends lost 5 bases and 4 bases, in that order; junction bases with no gene match: 8. The germline V gene has CDR1 SEHNR and CDR2 FQNEAQ (reference sequence). The CDR3 covers 15 residues. CDR3 loop: CASSRDRSGSDTQYF. In nucleotides, the CDR3 is TGTGCCAGCAGCCGGGACAGGTCGGGGTCAGATACGCAGTATTTT.

The sample holds a few counts of this clonotype. V usage is TRBV5-4 and J usage is TRBJ2-3; possibly TRBD1 or TRBD2 for D (7 bases each). The V gene lost 3 bases and the J gene lost 5 bases, with 16 bases spanning the gap. From germline, CDR1 is SGHNT and CDR2 YYREEE (reference sequence). The CDR3 length is 15 residues. The CDR3 region is CASSYQTGTIDTQYF. CDR3 DNA: TGTGCCAGCAGCTACCAGACAGGGACTATAGATACGCAGTATTTT.

This clonotype was counted ten times or more. J is TRBJ2-3 and V is TRBV7-2, with D possibly matching TRBD2 (6 bases). The V gene's germline CDR1 is SGHTA and CDR2 FQGNSA. CDR3 length: 12 amino acids. The germline V and J ends were trimmed by 1 base and 13 bases, with 12 bases remaining between them. CDR3 sequence (DNA): TGTGCCAGCAGCTTAGGCGGGACTCTGGAGTATTTT. Translating gives CASSLGGTLEYF.

This clonotype was observed a handful of times. The V call is TRBV28, the J call TRBJ1-5; maybe TRBD1 (5 bases). The CDR3 spans 14 residues. Germline CDR1 is MDHEN and CDR2 is SYDVKM. Deletions cut 6 bases from V and 8 bases from J, with 17 bases between. The CDR3 reads CASSYFGGGKPQHF. For the CDR3, the DNA is TGTGCCAGCAGCTATTTCGGGGGGGGGAAGCCCCAGCATTTT.

This clonotype turned up a few times. A read error is possible here, since a much larger clone lies one base away. The chain carries TRBV18 and TRBJ2-5, with D maybe TRBD1 (5 bases). This CDR3 has 13 amino acids. In germline, CDR1 is KGHSH, CDR2 LQKENI. With 2 bases removed from V and 11 bases from J, the gap between germline ends came to 15 bases. The CDR3 is CASSPVQGNEQYF. Written as DNA, the CDR3 is TGTGCCAGCTCACCAGTCCAGGGTAATGAGCAGTACTTC. Drawing the rest from reference TRBV18 and TRBJ2-5, the complete variable domain is NAGVMQNPRHLVRRRGQEARLRCSPMKGHSHVYWYRQLPEEGLKFMVYLQKENIIDESGMPKERFSAEFPKEGPSILRIQQVVRGDSAAYFCASSPVQGNEQYFGPGTRLLVL.

This clonotype showed up many times. The chain carries TRBV4-3 and TRBJ2-1; 7 bases fit TRBD1. Looked up from germline, CDR1 is LGHNA and CDR2 is YSLEER. V was clipped by 5 bases and J by 2 bases; unmatched bases: 3. This CDR3 is built from 14 residues. CDR3 loop: CASSEGGAYNEQFF. The CDR3 nucleotides read TGCGCCAGCAGCGAAGGGGGCGCCTACAATGAGCAGTTCTTC.

CDR3 loop: CASNQWGDGDTQYF. As DNA, the CDR3 is TGTGCCAGCAATCAGTGGGGGGACGGAGATACGCAGTATTTT. This rearrangement joins TRBV7-2 to TRBJ2-3, with D tentatively TRBD2 (6 bases). The ends were cut back, 7 bases at V and 5 bases at J, with 16 bases in the middle. Germline assignment: CDR1 SGHTA and CDR2 FQGNSA. There are 14 residues in the CDR3.

This chain connects TRBV30 to TRBJ1-1; D is unclear. Germline assignment: CDR1 GTSNPN and CDR2 SVGIG (reference sequence). With 2 bases removed from V and 0 bases from J, the gap between germline ends came to 7 bases. This CDR3 spans 13 amino acids. This chain's CDR3 is CAWSPSLNTEAFF. As DNA, the CDR3 is TGTGCCTGGAGTCCCAGCTTGAACACTGAAGCTTTCTTT. The entire variable domain, with the rest obtained from reference TRBV30 and TRBJ1-1, is as follows: SQTIHQWPATLVQPVGSPLSLECTVEGTSNPNLYWYRQAAGRGLQLLFYSVGIGQISSEVPQNLSASRPQDRQFILSSKKLLLSDSGFYLCAWSPSLNTEAFFGQGTRLTVV.

The chain recombines TRBV3-1 with TRBJ1-1; D might be TRBD1 (5 bases). This CDR3 comprises 14 residues. Germline V gives CDR1 LGHDT, CDR2 YNNKEL (reference sequence). V lost 6 bases and J lost 1, with 12 bases in between. The CDR3 loop is CASSQGYKNTEAFF. The CDR3 DNA reads as TGTGCCAGCAGTCAGGGTTACAAGAACACTGAAGCTTTCTTT.

This clonotype was seen just once. Germline is not matched at one junction end, which may reflect a read error. The V call is TRBV18, the J call TRBJ1-1; TRBD1 might be the D (5 bases). The CDR3 totals 15 residues. Germline CDR1 and CDR2: KGHSH and LQKENI. The CDR3: CASSPPGLIGTEAYF. For the CDR3, the DNA is TGTGCCAGCTCACCACCGGGACTTATCGGCACTGAAGCTTACTTT.

This clonotype has just a few counts. This chain uses TRBV20-1 with TRBJ2-4; 8 positions agree with TRBD2. The J call is in doubt because the DNA end fits TRBJ2-7 better. The CDR3 contains 14 residues. Germline CDR1 reads DFQATT; CDR2 reads SNEGSKA (reference sequence). The CDR3 coding sequence is TGCAGTGCTAGAACAGAGCGGGGGATACGCGAGCAGTACTTC. Protein sequence: CSARTERGIREQYF.

This clonotype was recorded many times. The chain is built from TRBV20-1 and TRBJ2-3; D ambiguous. The CDR3 has 16 amino acids. Trimming left V 5 bases short and J 0 bases short, with 18 bases between. CDR1 and CDR2 from the germline V gene are DFQATT and SNEGSKA (reference sequence). The CDR3: CSAPRLGMISTDTQYF. The CDR3 coding sequence is TGCAGTGCTCCCCGGTTAGGGATGATTAGCACAGATACGCAGTATTTT.

This clonotype was counted many times. This chain connects TRBV6-2 or TRBV6-3 to TRBJ2-4, with D possibly being TRBD2 (6 bases). The V and J ends lost 1 base and 4 bases respectively, with 14 bases between them. The CDR3 runs 16 residues. Germline lookup yields CDR1 MNHEY and CDR2 SVGEGT. CDR3: CASSYYGAGEKNIQYF. In DNA, the CDR3 is TGTGCCAGCAGTTACTATGGAGCGGGTGAGAAAAACATTCAGTACTTC.

This clonotype was found many times. The chain recombines TRBV28 with TRBJ2-3; possibly TRBD1 for D (5 bases). Germline CDR1 MDHEN, CDR2 SYDVKM. V was clipped by 0 bases and J by 0 bases, with 13 bases between them. The CDR3 runs to 17 residues. CDR3 residues: CASSLWGQVGSTDTQYF. In DNA form, the CDR3 reads TGTGCCAGCAGTTTATGGGGGCAGGTGGGGAGCACAGATACGCAGTATTTT.

As for this clonotype: A much more abundant neighbour one base away suggests this may be a read error. In this CDR3 the conserved last residue, phenylalanine or tryptophan, is missing, so a read error is likely. Here the CDR3 reads CASSTTGGQETQYC. As DNA, the CDR3 is TGTGCCAGCAGCACGACAGGGGGCCAAGAGACCCAGTACTGC. The genes are TRBV7-2 and TRBJ2-4; TRBD1 matches 9 bases. TRBJ2-5 matches the DNA end more closely, so the J call is doubtful. This CDR3 is built from 14 residues. Germline assignment: CDR1 SGHTA and CDR2 FQGNSA.

This clonotype was seen repeatedly, ten times or more. This chain uses TRBV7-2 with TRBJ2-5; D is undetermined. V was pared by 2 bases and J by 1 base, with 11 bases between. Per germline, CDR1 SGHTA and CDR2 FQGNSA. The CDR3 sequence is 15 residues long. The CDR3 DNA sequence: TGTGCCAGCAGCTTATCCGAACTACCCCAAGAGACCCAGTACTTC. Protein: CASSLSELPQETQYF. Full variable domain (missing parts from reference TRBV7-2 and TRBJ2-5): GAGVSQSPSNKVTEKGKDVELRCDPISGHTALYWYRQSLGQGLEFLIYFQGNSAPDKSGLPSDRFSAERTGGSVSTLTIQRTQQEDSAVYLCASSLSELPQETQYFGPGTRLLVL.

This sequence joins TRBV6-5 and TRBJ2-5; D gene unclear. The CDR3 consists of 16 residues. CDR1 MNHEY and CDR2 SVGAGI come from the germline V gene. V lost 10 bases, J lost 1 base, and 22 bases lay in between. As DNA, the CDR3 is TGTGCCACCCTGTTGCGGACGACCGATTTCCAAGAGACCCAGTACTTC. It yields the protein CATLLRTTDFQETQYF.